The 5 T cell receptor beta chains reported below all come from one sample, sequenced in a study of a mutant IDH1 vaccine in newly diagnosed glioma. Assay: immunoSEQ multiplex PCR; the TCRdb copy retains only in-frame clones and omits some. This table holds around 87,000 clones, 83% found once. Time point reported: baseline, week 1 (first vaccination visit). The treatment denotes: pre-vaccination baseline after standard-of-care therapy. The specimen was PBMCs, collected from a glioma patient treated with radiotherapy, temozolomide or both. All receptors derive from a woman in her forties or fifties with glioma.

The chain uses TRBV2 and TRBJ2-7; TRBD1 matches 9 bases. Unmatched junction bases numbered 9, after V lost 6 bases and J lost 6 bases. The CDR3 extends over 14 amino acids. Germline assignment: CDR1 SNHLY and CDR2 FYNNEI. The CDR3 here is CASRGQGLWSEQYF. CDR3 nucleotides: TGTGCCAGCAGGGGACAGGGATTGTGGAGCGAGCAGTACTTC. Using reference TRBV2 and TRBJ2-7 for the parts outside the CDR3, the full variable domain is EPEVTQTPSHQVTQMGQEVILRCVPISNHLYFYWYRQILGQKVEFLVSFYNNEISEKSEIFDDQFSVERPDGSNFTLKIRSTKLEDSAMYFCASRGQGLWSEQYFGPGTRLTVT.

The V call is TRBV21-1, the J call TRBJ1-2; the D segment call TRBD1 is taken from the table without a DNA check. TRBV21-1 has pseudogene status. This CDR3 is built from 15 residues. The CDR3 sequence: CASSIRQGGNYGYTF. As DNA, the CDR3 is TGTGCCAGCAGCATACGACAGGGGGGGAACTATGGCTACACCTTC.

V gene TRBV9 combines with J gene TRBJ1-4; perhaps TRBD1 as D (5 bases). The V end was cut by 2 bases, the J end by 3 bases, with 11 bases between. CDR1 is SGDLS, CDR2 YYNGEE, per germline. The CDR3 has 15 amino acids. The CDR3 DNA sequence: TGTGCCAGCAGCGTCGGGACTCTCGCTAATGAAAAACTGTTTTTT. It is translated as CASSVGTLANEKLFF.

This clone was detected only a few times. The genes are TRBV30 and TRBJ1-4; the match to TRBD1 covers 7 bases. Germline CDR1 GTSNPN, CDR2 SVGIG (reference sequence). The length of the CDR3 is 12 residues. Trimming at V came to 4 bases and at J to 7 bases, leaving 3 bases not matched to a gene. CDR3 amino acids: CAWTGGGEKLFF. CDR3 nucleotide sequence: TGTGCCTGGACAGGGGGAGGTGAAAAACTGTTTTTT.

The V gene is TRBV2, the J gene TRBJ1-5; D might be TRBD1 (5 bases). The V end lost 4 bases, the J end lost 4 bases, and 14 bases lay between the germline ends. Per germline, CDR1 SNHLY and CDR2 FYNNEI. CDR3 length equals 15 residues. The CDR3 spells CASSVGLAGNQPQHF. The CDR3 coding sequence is TGTGCCAGCAGTGTAGGGCTTGCAGGGAATCAGCCCCAGCATTTT.